A single sample gave rise to the 11 T cell receptor beta chains below, sequenced in a study of blood T cell repertoires in COVID-19. Generated by immunoSEQ multiplex PCR, the TCRdb table keeps only in-frame clones and is missing some. The sample lists roughly 70,000 clones; approximately 86% were seen once. Sequencing was done on a sample of peripheral blood. The origin of the receptors is a man older than 75 with COVID-19, enrolled during active disease.

The chain uses TRBV29-1 and TRBJ1-1; 8 bases agree with TRBD1. The trim removed 4 bases at V and 6 bases at J, leaving 4 bases unmatched. Germline V CDR1 and CDR2: SQVTM, ANQGSEA. CDR3 length equals 12 residues. The CDR3 here is CSVGHRGAEAFF. CDR3 coding DNA: TGCAGCGTTGGTCACAGGGGGGCTGAAGCTTTCTTT. The complete variable domain, with remaining parts taken from reference TRBV29-1 and TRBJ1-1, reads SAVISQKPSRDICQRGTSLTIQCQVDSQVTMMFWYRQQPGQSLTLIATANQGSEATYESGFVIDKFPISRPNLTFSTLTVSNMSPEDSSIYLCSVGHRGAEAFFGQGTRLTVV.

This clone turned up a few times. The gene calls are TRBV6-6 and TRBJ1-4; no definite D call. The germline V gene encodes CDR1 MNHNY and CDR2 SVGAGI (reference sequence). The CDR3 sequence is 14 residues long. The V gene lost 3 bases and the J gene lost 10 bases, with 15 bases spanning the gap. The CDR3 sequence: CASSYERGLGKLFF. The CDR3 bases are TGTGCCAGCAGTTATGAACGGGGATTAGGAAAACTGTTTTTT.

This chain connects TRBV6-6 to TRBJ2-3; tentatively, D is TRBD1 (7 bases). The V end was cut by 5 bases, the J end by 1 base, with 13 bases between. CDR1 and CDR2 from the germline V gene are MNHNY and SVGAGI (reference sequence). The CDR3 has 15 amino acids. CDR3 amino acids: CASSPQGGRTDTQYF. Written as DNA, the CDR3 is TGTGCCAGCAGTCCCCAGGGGGGACGCACAGATACGCAGTATTTT.

The genes are TRBV10-3 and TRBJ1-2; TRBD1 matches 7 bases. The CDR3 length is 14 residues. The V and J ends lost 7 bases and 6 bases, in that order; junction bases with no gene match: 11. Germline assignment: CDR1 ENHRY and CDR2 SYGVKD. The DNA for the CDR3 is TGTGCCATCACCCGGGACAGTGAAACGGATGGCTACACCTTC. Translating it yields CAITRDSETDGYTF.

This clone was detected once. The rearrangement uses TRBV7-2 and TRBJ2-3; TRBD1 is a possible D gene (6 bases). This CDR3 is 17 amino acids long. CDR1 and CDR2 (germline): SGHTA, FQGNSA. Trimming took 1 base from V and 6 from J, leaving 20 bases between them. The CDR3 protein is CASSLVGGGAGVDTQYF. The CDR3 region has the DNA TGTGCCAGCAGCTTAGTAGGAGGTGGGGCAGGGGTTGATACGCAGTATTTT.

DNA of the CDR3: TGTGCCAGCAGCTTAACGGGTGGACAGGGCAACGACGAGCAGTACTTC. It is translated as CASSLTGGQGNDEQYF. The chain uses TRBV7-3 and TRBJ2-7, with TRBD1 matching 8 bases. The V segment lost 0 bases and the J segment 5 bases; nucleotides outside the gene matches: 9. Germline V gives CDR1 SGHTA, CDR2 FQGTGA. The CDR3 length is 16 residues.

The chain links TRBV9 to TRBJ2-2; the D gene is possibly TRBD1 (5 bases). In germline, CDR1 is SGDLS, CDR2 YYNGEE. V lost 4 bases, J lost 4 bases, and 11 bases lay in between. CDR3 length equals 14 residues. CDR3 sequence (DNA): TGTGCCAGCAGCTCTCCAGGGTCCACCGGGGAGCTGTTTTTT. Amino acids: CASSSPGSTGELFF.

CDR3 coding DNA: TGTGCCAGCAGCTTAGCGCGGACTAGCGGGGAGTTCTTC. It encodes CASSLARTSGEFF. The chain employs TRBV7-2 and TRBJ2-1, with TRBD2 matching over 12 bases. V lost 0 bases to trimming and J lost 14 bases; unmatched junction nucleotides: 2. Germline CDR1 and CDR2: SGHTA and FQGNSA. The CDR3 totals 13 residues.

This chain connects TRBV3-1 (or the pseudogene TRBV3-2) to TRBJ1-2, with 8 bases that match TRBD1. Germline values: CDR1 LGHDT, CDR2 YNNKEL (reference sequence). The CDR3 has 16 residues. J lost 2 bases, V lost 3 bases, and 8 bases had no gene match. The CDR3 here is CASSQLSGQGNYGYTF. DNA for the CDR3: TGTGCCAGCAGCCAGTTATCTGGACAGGGAAACTATGGCTACACCTTC.

This clone was observed a few times. The V and J genes are TRBV28 and TRBJ1-4; possible D gene TRBD1, 5 bases. Trimming pared 3 bases from V and 4 bases from J, leaving 9 bases between. Germline CDR1 MDHEN, CDR2 SYDVKM. This CDR3 is 14 amino acids long. CDR3 nucleotide sequence: TGTGCCAGCAGTTTGGCCAGGGATAATGAAAAACTGTTTTTT. It specifies CASSLARDNEKLFF.

The rearrangement joins TRBV12-3 or TRBV12-4 to TRBJ1-1; unclear D gene. The CDR3 extends over 13 amino acids. Between the trimmed V and J ends, which lost 7 bases and 1 base, there was a span of 10 bases. The DNA of the CDR3 is TGTGCCAGCAACGAGATTAGGAACACTGAAGCTTTCTTT. As protein: CASNEIRNTEAFF.